A single TCR beta chain is shown here with its context. What it recognizes is unknown. Those who donated were healthy bone marrow donors. Trimming removed 0 bases at V and 8 bases at J, with 13 bases between. The germline gives CDR1 MGHRA, CDR2 YSYEKL. The CDR3 loop spans 14 amino acids. This sample is drawn from a study of cytomegalovirus exposure and HLA in healthy donors. Study summary: Early released data had about 85 million unique TCRs, all coming from HLA-typed donors. The study, taken as a whole, reports: In vitro testing confirmed a few CMV-associated chains as specific for CMV antigens.

PCR primers comprised 60 Vbeta and 13 Jbeta primers. Sequenced by immunoSEQ multiplex PCR; TCRdb stores in-frame clones only, minus some. Its listing shows 130,000 to 150,000 clones. The sequenced sample consisted of PBMCs. The TCR originated in a male donor in good health and CMV-seronegative. The chain employs TRBV4-1 and TRBJ1-2; D is unresolved. The DNA for the CDR3 is TGCGCCAGCAGCCAAGAGCAGCAGGCTGGAGGCTACACCTTC. It is translated as CASSQEQQAGGYTF.